The 15 T cell receptor beta chains given below trace back to one sample, sequenced in a study of response to subunit inactivated influenza vaccine. TCRdb itself ran the RT-PCR reads through MiXCR, one entry per CDR3 protein. Among hundreds of thousands of distinct CDR3 sequences listed, approximately 10% were seen once. Separately, the same data were catalogued under a study of T cells expressing NK-cell markers. As that study records: UMIs were included in TCR beta cDNA generated by 5'RACE template switching.

The sample in question was PBMCs from blood, obtained on the day of vaccination. Every receptor here comes from a man aged 45-65 years who received an inactivated influenza vaccine.

Concerning this clonotype itself: This may be a read error, as it is one base from a much larger clone. V and J are TRBV5-1 and TRBJ2-5, with D perhaps TRBD1 (5 bases). The CDR3 spans 15 residues. CDR1 and CDR2 from the germline V gene are SGHRS and YFSETQ. The chain's CDR3 is CAGSLVGVNQETQYF. The CDR3 DNA is TGCGCCGGCAGCTTGGTAGGGGTAAACCAAGAGACCCAGTACTTC.

The chain carries TRBV9 and TRBJ2-3; 7 bases line up with TRBD1. The CDR3 totals 16 residues. Germline CDR1 is SGDLS and CDR2 is YYNGEE. V lost 3 bases, J lost 5 bases, and 12 bases stayed unmatched. The CDR3 sequence: CASSAIPTGLIDTQYF. CDR3 DNA: TGTGCCAGCAGCGCTATCCCGACAGGGCTTATAGATACGCAGTATTTT.

Remarks on this clonotype: A much larger clone differs from this one at a single base, so this may be a read error. The V call is TRBV5-1, the J call TRBJ2-2; no firm D call. This CDR3 comprises 14 residues. Germline V gene sequence: CDR1 SGHRS, CDR2 YFSETQ. The CDR3 loop is CVSTTITGSGELFF. The CDR3 DNA sequence: TGCGTCAGCACCACCATCACCGGTTCCGGGGAGCTGTTTTTT.

There are a few counts of this clonotype. This chain uses TRBV4-2 with TRBJ2-7; 7 bases map to TRBD1. This CDR3 comprises 16 residues. Germline CDR1 reads LGHNA; CDR2 reads YNFKEQ. V was clipped by 1 base and J by 2 bases; unmatched bases: 8. CDR3 in amino acids: CASSQAEGAATYEQYF. The CDR3 bases are TGTGCCAGCAGCCAAGCAGAGGGGGCAGCTACCTACGAGCAGTACTTC.

The chain employs TRBV20-1 and TRBJ1-1; D is uncertain. Trimming removed 2 bases at V and 1 base at J, with 11 bases between. CDR1 and CDR2 (germline): DFQATT, SNEGSKA (reference sequence). The CDR3 runs 14 residues. CDR3 loop: CSARRILENTEAFF. CDR3 nucleotide sequence: TGCAGTGCTAGAAGGATTTTGGAGAACACTGAAGCTTTCTTT.

V and J are TRBV6-5 and TRBJ1-6; D remains ambiguous. The CDR3 sequence is 13 residues long. V shed 0 bases and J shed 9 bases, with 6 bases lying between them. Per germline, CDR1 MNHEY and CDR2 SVGAGI. CDR3 nucleotide sequence: TGTGCCAGCAGTTACTCCCGCGGTTCACCCCTCCACTTT. Amino acids: CASSYSRGSPLHF.

The chain has TRBV29-1 and TRBJ2-5; tentatively, D is TRBD2 (6 bases). The germline V and J ends were trimmed by 5 bases and 1 base, with 11 bases remaining between them. This CDR3 spans 13 amino acids. Germline CDR1 is SQVTM and CDR2 is ANQGSEA. The DNA of the CDR3 is TGCAGCGTTAAACTAGCTTCCCAAGAGACCCAGTACTTC. Translated: CSVKLASQETQYF.

The CDR3 DNA is TGTGCCAGCAGCGCGGAGGGGACCGGGACTAGCGGAAGAAAGCAGTACTTC. Protein sequence: CASSAEGTGTSGRKQYF. The J gene is TRBJ2-7, the V gene TRBV9; TRBD2 aligns across 11 bases. The germline CDR1 and CDR2 sequences are SGDLS and YYNGEE. The CDR3 loop spans 17 amino acids. Trimming took 3 bases from V and 8 from J; bases not matched to a gene: 16.

The rearrangement uses TRBV5-1 and TRBJ2-1; 9 bases line up with TRBD2. The ends lost 7 bases at V and 0 bases at J; junction bases unmatched: 8. The germline CDR1 and CDR2 sequences are SGHRS and YFSETQ. This CDR3 is built from 16 residues. The CDR3: CASEETSGVSYNEQFF. Here the CDR3 DNA reads TGCGCCAGCGAAGAGACTAGCGGTGTCTCCTACAATGAGCAGTTCTTC.

The V and J genes are TRBV28 and TRBJ1-5; the D gene is possibly TRBD1 (6 bases). This CDR3 contains 16 residues. Trimming took 4 bases from V and 2 from J, leaving 15 bases between them. The germline V gene encodes CDR1 MDHEN and CDR2 SYDVKM. The CDR3 here is CASSSNRVGGNQPQHF. CDR3 in DNA: TGTGCCAGCAGTTCCAACAGGGTTGGGGGCAATCAGCCCCAGCATTTT.

This clonotype was counted at least ten times. This chain joins TRBV5-1 and TRBJ1-1, with unresolved D. Trimming left V 1 base short and J 4 bases short, with 11 bases between. The CDR3 has 14 amino acids. In germline, CDR1 is SGHRS, CDR2 YFSETQ. The CDR3 bases are TGCGCCAGCAGCTTGAGGGCCGGCTCCACTGAAGCTTTCTTT. Translated: CASSLRAGSTEAFF.

This rearrangement joins TRBV7-2 to TRBJ2-7; 9 positions match TRBD1. CDR3 length equals 15 residues. Trimming at V came to 6 bases and at J to 7 bases, leaving 13 bases not matched to a gene. Germline V lookup: CDR1 SGHTA, CDR2 FQGNSA. CDR3 loop: CASSPPGQGLGEQYF. Written as DNA, the CDR3 is TGTGCCAGCAGTCCTCCGGGACAGGGTTTGGGGGAGCAGTACTTC.

This chain connects TRBV29-1 to TRBJ2-5; D possibly uses TRBD1 or TRBD2 (5 bases each). From germline, CDR1 is SQVTM and CDR2 ANQGSEA. The V end lost 6 bases, the J end lost 4 bases, and 15 bases lay between the germline ends. The CDR3 is 13 residues long. The CDR3 loop reads CSVYMGPTETQYF. The DNA for the CDR3 is TGCAGCGTGTATATGGGACCCACAGAGACCCAGTACTTC.

This clonotype showed up just a few times. The rearrangement links TRBV5-1 to TRBJ2-1; 10 nucleotides agree with TRBD1. The CDR3 runs to 17 residues. V lost 0 bases to trimming and J lost 5 bases; unmatched junction nucleotides: 8. Germline V gene lookup returns CDR1 SGHRS and CDR2 YFSETQ. Here the CDR3 reads CASSLDDRGRSNNEQFF. In nucleotides, the CDR3 is TGCGCCAGCAGCTTGGATGACAGGGGGCGAAGCAACAATGAGCAGTTCTTC. Variable domain in full (rest from reference TRBV5-1 and TRBJ2-1): KAGVTQTPRYLIKTRGQQVTLSCSPISGHRSVSWYQQTPGQGLQFLFEYFSETQRNKGNFPGRFSGRQFSNSRSEMNVSTLELGDSALYLCASSLDDRGRSNNEQFFGPGTRLTVL.

Of note for this clonotype: One junction end disagrees with the germline gene, perhaps due to a read error. This chain links TRBV7-3 with TRBJ2-1; D perhaps matches TRBD2 (5 bases). The germline gives CDR1 SGHTA, CDR2 FQGTGA. The CDR3 totals 13 residues. The CDR3 DNA reads as TGTGCCAGCAGCTTAAAAGTAGCGAGTGAGCAATTCTTC. It encodes CASSLKVASEQFF. The complete variable domain, with remaining parts taken from reference TRBV7-3 and TRBJ2-1, reads GAGVSQTPSNKVTEKGKYVELRCDPISGHTALYWYRQSLGQGPEFLIYFQGTGAADDSGLPNDRFFAVRPEGSVSTLKIQRTERGDSAVYLCASSLKVASEQFFGPGTRLTVL.